This T cell receptor (beta chain) was found in a study of blood T cells in healthy people across ages. Turning to the study itself: Template-switching capture recovered about one barcoded beta molecule per two T cells.

Each sample yielded at least 6 million isolated PBMCs. A minimum of 5.5 micrograms of total RNA was extracted per sample. Then a second PCR, running about 6 to 11 cycles, was carried out with a sample-barcoded 5' primer and a J-beta primer mix. TCRdb reprocessed the 5' RACE reads via MiXCR and lists one record per CDR3 protein. This sample has 500,000 to 600,000 distinct CDR3 sequences, with 25% to 30% found just once. A remark on this clonotype: What it recognizes is unknown.

Regarding the study as a whole: In older individuals, TCR beta diversity per million T cells was lower, falling roughly linearly with age.

Sequenced sample: blood. The sequence came from a woman aged 70-85 years in good health.

Here the CDR3 DNA reads TGTGCCAGCAGTAGGGACAGGGGATTGTTTGTTGTAACTGAAGCTTTCTTT. Encoded protein: CASSRDRGLFVVTEAFF. The chain has TRBV2 and TRBJ1-1, with 10 bases identical to TRBD1. Losses at the gene ends were 5 bases for V and 5 bases for J; bases not matched to a gene: 14. In germline, CDR1 is SNHLY, CDR2 FYNNEI. This CDR3 contains 17 residues.